This entry describes one T cell receptor beta chain. The antigen is undetermined. These data originate in a study of cytomegalovirus exposure and HLA in healthy donors. General observations from the study: Later analysis placed DRB1 highest and HLA-C lowest in TCR association rates, which differed by HLA locus. The study flagged about 150 TCR beta chains as cytomegalovirus-associated. Presence/absence comparisons presumed near-even sequencing depth among donors.

Between the trimmed V and J ends, which lost 3 bases and 1 base, there was a span of 9 bases. This CDR3 has 13 amino acids. CDR1 is GTSNPN, CDR2 SVGIG, per germline (reference sequence). This PCR relied on a set of 60 Vbeta primers and 13 Jbeta primers. Sequencing was performed with immunoSEQ multiplex PCR; in TCRdb, only in-frame clones are kept and a portion is missing. Altogether more than 150,000 clones are present, 80% to 85% being singletons, with the ten largest covering around 0.25%. The receptor was isolated from a boy aged 5-17 years in good health and CMV-seronegative. The sequenced material came from PBMCs. The genes are TRBV30 and TRBJ2-5; a possible D gene is TRBD1 (6 bases). The CDR3 loop is CAWRGGIQETQYF. For the CDR3, the DNA is TGTGCCTGGAGAGGGGGTATCCAAGAGACCCAGTACTTC.